This TCR beta chain emerged from a study of blood T cell repertoires in COVID-19. Study as a whole: Samples came from the United States, Italy and Spain, spanning acute and convalescent COVID-19. The cDNA or gDNA used as material had been derived from T cells, B-cell-depleted T cells, or PBMCs.

As processed by the authors: Reference gene primer amplification yielded estimated nucleated cell counts. The protocol was immunoSEQ multiplex PCR, while the TCRdb copy is restricted to in-frame clones and leaves out a portion. The V and J calls and clone size are taken from that table; D and trimming were inferred from the DNA. The data show 30,000 or so clones, 70% to 90% seen once. The CDR3 totals 13 residues. V was clipped by 6 bases and J by 7 bases; unmatched bases: 7. Per the germline V gene, CDR1 is MDHEN and CDR2 is SYDVKM. The specimen sequenced was peripheral blood. This sequence joins TRBV28 and TRBJ1-1; TRBD1 matches at 8 bases. The clonotype was recovered from an elderly man with active COVID-19. DNA for the CDR3: TGTGCCAGCAGGTTGCAGGGGGCACTTGAAGCTTTCTTT. Amino acids: CASRLQGALEAFF.